These T cell receptor beta chains were read from a single sample in a study of CD8+ T cells in alopecia areata. TCRdb's table, derived via immunoSEQ multiplex PCR, lists solely in-frame clones and lacks some. The sample holds about 160,000 clones, about 90% seen once. Source: CD8+ T cells sorted from blood, taken at week 0. These receptors were obtained from a human donor with alopecia areata. CDR3s include the opening cysteine and the closing phenylalanine or tryptophan. D genes are given only for firm matches. Some rows mark clone size as missing; the rest say once, few, many or name a class of expanded clone.

abundance	v_gene	j_gene	d_gene	CDR3nt	CDR3aa
NA	TRBV4-1	TRBJ2-7	TRBD1	TGCGCCAGCAGCCTTTCCGGGACAGGGGCAGGGGAGCAGTACTTC	CASSLSGTGAGEQYF
NA	TRBV6-1	TRBJ1-4	NA	TGTGCCAGCAGTGTACTATGGGGTAATGAAAAACTGTTTTTT	CASSVLWGNEKLFF
NA	TRBV14	TRBJ2-1	TRBD2	TGTGCCAGCAGCCAAGATGTCGCAGCGGGAGAAGGTGAGCAGTTCTTC	CASSQDVAAGEGEQFF
NA	TRBV9	TRBJ2-1	NA	TGTGCCAGCAGCGAAAAATACAATGAGCAGTTCTTC	CASSEKYNEQFF
NA	TRBV27	TRBJ2-1	TRBD2	TGTGCCAGCAGTTCGGGGGGGCCCGCCTACAATGAGCAGTTCTTC	CASSSGGPAYNEQFF
once	TRBV4-1	TRBJ2-1	NA	TGCGCCAGCAGCCAACCGGGCAGGGCACTTTGGGAAAATGAGCAGTTCTTC	CASSQPGRALWENEQFF
NA	TRBV19	TRBJ2-1	NA	TGTGCCAGTAGTATTGGGGTCTCCTACAATGAGCAGTTCTTC	CASSIGVSYNEQFF
NA	TRBV5-6	TRBJ2-1	NA	TGTGCCAGCAGCTTGGGGCAGTGGGAGCAGTTCTTC	CASSLGQWEQFF
NA	TRBV25-1	TRBJ2-7	NA	TGTGCCAGCAGTGAATCCTCCTACGAGCAGTACTTC	CASSESSYEQYF
NA	TRBV19	TRBJ2-6	TRBD1	TGTGCCAGTAGTATAGATCTAGGGGGCGCTGGGGCCAACGTCCTGACTTTC	CASSIDLGGAGANVLTF
NA	TRBV30	TRBJ2-2	NA	TGTGCCTGGAGTGTACTGGCGAACGGGGAGCTGTTTTTT	CAWSVLANGELFF
NA	TRBV27	TRBJ1-2	NA	TGTGCCAGCAGTTTGAATGGCCCCTGGGGTGGCGGCTACACCTTC	CASSLNGPWGGGYTF
once	TRBV11-2	TRBJ2-1	NA	TGTGCCAGCAGCTTAGTGGTGTACAGGGAGACCTACAATGAGCAGTTCTTC	CASSLVVYRETYNEQFF
NA	TRBV5-1	TRBJ2-1	NA	TGCGCCAGCAGCTTGAAGGTGGATGAGCAGTTCTTC	CASSLKVDEQFF
once	TRBV5-1	TRBJ2-7	NA	TGCGCCAGCAGCTTTTCAGGGGGGTCCTACGAGCAGTACTTC	CASSFSGGSYEQYF
NA	TRBV9	TRBJ2-2	NA	TGTGCCAGCAGCCTGAACACCGGGGAGCTGTTTTTT	CASSLNTGELFF
NA	TRBV6-1	TRBJ1-1	NA	TGTGCCAGCAGTGATAAACCGAACACTGAAGCTTTCTTT	CASSDKPNTEAFF
NA	TRBV7-2	TRBJ1-3	NA	TGTGCCAGCAGCCCCATAGGGGCTCTCAAGGACACCATATATTTT	CASSPIGALKDTIYF
few	TRBV7-6	TRBJ1-1	NA	TGTGCCAGCAGCTTCGCAGGGCCGGACACTGAAGCTTTCTTT	CASSFAGPDTEAFF
NA	TRBV7-8	TRBJ1-2	TRBD1	TGTGCCAGCAGCTTATACGCAGGGGGGGATATTAACTATGGCTACACCTTC	CASSLYAGGDINYGYTF
NA	TRBV19	TRBJ2-7	NA	TGTGCCAGTAGTATTGGGGGTCTCTACGAGCAGTACTTC	CASSIGGLYEQYF
NA	TRBV15	TRBJ2-7	NA	TGTGCCACCAGCAGAGATGGAACAGTCCCTATCGACGAGCAGTACTTC	CATSRDGTVPIDEQYF
once	TRBV5-1	TRBJ1-5	NA	TGCGCCAGCAGCTTTTATCCTCAAGAGCCCCAGCATTTT	CASSFYPQEPQHF
few	TRBV29-1	TRBJ2-2	NA	TGCAGCGTTGACAGGGGCGGGACTTTCACCGGGGAGCTGTTTTTT	CSVDRGGTFTGELFF
NA	TRBV7-9	TRBJ2-1	TRBD2	TGTGCCAGCAGCTCTAGCGGGGACTCCTACAATGAGCAGTTCTTC	CASSSSGDSYNEQFF
NA	TRBV6-5	TRBJ1-1	TRBD1	TGTGCCAGCAGTTACGACAGGGGGCTCACTGAAGCTTTCTTT	CASSYDRGLTEAFF
NA	TRBV2	TRBJ2-7	TRBD1	TGTGCCAGCAGTGAAGGGGACAGAATAGGGTCCTACGAGCAGTACTTC	CASSEGDRIGSYEQYF
NA	TRBV23-1	TRBJ2-1	TRBD2	TGCGCCAGCAGTCAAGCTAGCGGGGCCCCCTACAATGAGCAGTTCTTC	CASSQASGAPYNEQFF
NA	TRBV13	TRBJ1-1	TRBD1	TGTGCCAGCAGCTACGGACAGGGTTCCGGTGAAGCTTTCTTT	CASSYGQGSGEAFF